A single T cell receptor beta chain is shown here with its context. Its antigen is not identified. This sample was taken from a study of cytomegalovirus exposure and HLA in healthy donors. Study results and caveats: The study designated 150 to 200 TCR beta chains cytomegalovirus-associated.

Profiled with immunoSEQ multiplex PCR; TCRdb holds only in-frame clones, not every one. In the table there are about 360,000 clones, roughly 89% of which are singletons. The sample taken for sequencing was PBMCs. This TCR came from a woman under 30 in good health and CMV-seronegative.

DNA for the CDR3: TGTGCCAGCAGGGGGACTAGCGGGAGGCCCGAGCAGTACTTC. Translation: CASRGTSGRPEQYF. The V gene is TRBV2, the J gene TRBJ2-7; 15 positions agree with TRBD2. The germline V gene has CDR1 SNHLY and CDR2 FYNNEI. The CDR3 has 14 amino acids. Trimming took 6 bases from V and 6 from J; bases not matched to a gene: 3.